Listed here are 13 T cell receptor beta chains from one sample, sequenced in a study of human T cells and chemical hapten exposure. The library labeled individual cDNA molecules by adding unique molecular identifiers to them. TCRdb itself ran the reads through MiXCR, one entry per CDR3 protein. This table has about 120,000 distinct CDR3 sequences, over 7.5% appearing once. The total RNA was obtained from whole blood that was not fractionated. The specimen was whole blood. These receptors came from a human donor in good health. Some clones in this sample may be carry-over from other donors' samples.

This clonotype has just a few counts. The genes are TRBV6-2 or TRBV6-3 and TRBJ2-1, with 10 bases matching TRBD2. Germline V gene lookup returns CDR1 MNHEY and CDR2 SVGEGT. CDR3 length equals 17 residues. The V and J ends lost 7 bases and 1 base, in that order; junction bases with no gene match: 10. The CDR3 region is CASIPSYSGRSYNEQFF. The DNA for the CDR3 is TGTGCCAGCATCCCCTCCTATAGCGGGAGGTCCTACAATGAGCAGTTCTTC.

The table lists this clonotype with many counts. J is TRBJ1-1 and V is TRBV6-5; D may be TRBD1 (5 bases). Germline V gene lookup returns CDR1 MNHEY and CDR2 SVGAGI. This CDR3 is built from 12 residues. V lost 4 bases and J 7 bases, leaving 10 bases between the germline ends. The CDR3 DNA sequence: TGTGCCAGCAGTTCCGGGGGGATTGAAGCTTTCTTT. Translating gives CASSSGGIEAFF.

V usage is TRBV25-1 and J usage is TRBJ2-3; TRBD2 matches 9 bases. The CDR3 covers 16 residues. Germline CDR1 is MGHDK and CDR2 is SYGVNS. The V and J ends lost 10 bases and 4 bases, in that order; junction bases with no gene match: 15. The CDR3 DNA is TGTGCCACCATGGAGACTTTAGCGGGGGCCTCAGATACGCAGTATTTT. Its translation: CATMETLAGASDTQYF.

This clonotype was detected a few times. The chain couples TRBV29-1 to TRBJ2-7; weak D call: TRBD2 (7 bases). In germline, CDR1 is SQVTM, CDR2 ANQGSEA. Trimming shortened V by 3 bases and J by 6 bases, and 18 bases separated the two germline ends. The CDR3 is 14 amino acids. The CDR3, as DNA: TGCAGCGTTGAGGAGGGGGGGGCACGGGGCGAGCAGTACTTC. It specifies CSVEEGGARGEQYF.

Only a few counts were recorded for this clonotype. V gene TRBV6-6 combines with J gene TRBJ1-2; TRBD1 might be the D (5 bases). V shed 5 bases and J shed 2 bases, with 9 bases lying between them. This CDR3 contains 13 residues. Germline-derived CDR1 and CDR2 are MNHNY and SVGAGI (reference sequence). The CDR3 DNA reads TGTGCCAGCAGTCTGGACAAGAACTATGGCTACACCTTC. This sequence encodes CASSLDKNYGYTF.

V is TRBV29-1 and J is TRBJ2-1, with TRBD1 identical over 7 bases. The ends lost 7 bases at V and 3 bases at J; junction bases unmatched: 6. CDR3 length: 13 amino acids. Germline CDR1 reads SQVTM; CDR2 reads ANQGSEA. The CDR3 here is CSGGQAFYNEQFF. The CDR3 DNA sequence: TGCAGCGGCGGACAGGCTTTCTACAATGAGCAGTTCTTC.

V and J are TRBV21-1 and TRBJ2-7; TRBD1 reflects the table's D call only, with no check against the DNA. TRBV21-1 is labeled a pseudogene. The length of the CDR3 is 14 residues. CDR3 sequence reads: CASSSRQGGYEQYF. CDR3 DNA sequence: TGTGCCAGCAGCAGTCGACAGGGGGGCTACGAGCAGTACTTC.

This clonotype was found many times. The rearrangement uses TRBV7-2 and TRBJ1-3, with 9 bases fitting TRBD1. This CDR3 region has 14 residues. Germline V gives CDR1 SGHTA, CDR2 FQGNSA. J gave up 3 bases and V 6 bases, and 3 bases lay outside the gene matches. The CDR3 DNA follows: TGTGCCAGCAGGGGACAGGGATTTGGAAACACCATATATTTT. It yields the protein CASRGQGFGNTIYF.

This clonotype was seen at least ten times. The chain is built from TRBV12-3 or TRBV12-4 and TRBJ1-1; 7 bases line up with TRBD1. The V and J ends lost 6 bases and 7 bases, in that order; junction bases with no gene match: 8. The CDR3 spans 13 residues. CDR3 sequence: CASRPTGVYEAFF. The CDR3 nucleotides are TGTGCCAGCAGACCCACAGGGGTATATGAAGCTTTCTTT.

The chain couples TRBV20-1 to TRBJ2-7; D assignment may be TRBD1 or TRBD2 (5 bases each). Deletions cut 3 bases from V and 6 bases from J, with 21 bases between. The germline CDR1 and CDR2 sequences are DFQATT and SNEGSKA (reference sequence). CDR3 length equals 15 residues. CDR3 nucleotides: TGCAGTGCTAGCGGGATCGGTGAGGGGAAGGGCGAGCAGTACTTC. Encoded protein: CSASGIGEGKGEQYF.

This rearrangement joins TRBV7-8 to TRBJ1-5; D ambiguous. The CDR3 is 15 residues long. Trimming took off 3 bases at V and 3 bases at J, with 12 bases between the two ends. CDR1 is SGHVS and CDR2 is FQNEAQ in the germline V gene. The CDR3 sequence is CASSFQGEANQPQHF. CDR3 in DNA: TGTGCCAGCAGCTTTCAAGGAGAGGCCAATCAGCCCCAGCATTTT.

This clonotype has more than one count but fewer than ten. The V gene is TRBV28, the J gene TRBJ2-5, with D possibly being TRBD1 (6 bases). The CDR3 is 14 residues long. From germline, CDR1 is MDHEN and CDR2 SYDVKM. Deletions cut 5 bases from V and 5 bases from J, with 15 bases between. The CDR3 nucleotides read TGTGCCAGCAGTACCACAGGGACCGGCGAGACCCAGTACTTC. Protein sequence: CASSTTGTGETQYF.

This clonotype was detected ten times or more. V gene TRBV4-2 combines with J gene TRBJ1-3, with D perhaps TRBD1 (6 bases). The CDR3 has 15 amino acids. Germline V gene sequence: CDR1 LGHNA, CDR2 YNFKEQ. Trimming pared 4 bases from V and 4 bases from J, leaving 14 bases between. The CDR3 spells CASSPNREEGNTIYF. The CDR3 DNA reads as TGTGCCAGCAGCCCGAACAGGGAAGAAGGAAACACCATATATTTT.